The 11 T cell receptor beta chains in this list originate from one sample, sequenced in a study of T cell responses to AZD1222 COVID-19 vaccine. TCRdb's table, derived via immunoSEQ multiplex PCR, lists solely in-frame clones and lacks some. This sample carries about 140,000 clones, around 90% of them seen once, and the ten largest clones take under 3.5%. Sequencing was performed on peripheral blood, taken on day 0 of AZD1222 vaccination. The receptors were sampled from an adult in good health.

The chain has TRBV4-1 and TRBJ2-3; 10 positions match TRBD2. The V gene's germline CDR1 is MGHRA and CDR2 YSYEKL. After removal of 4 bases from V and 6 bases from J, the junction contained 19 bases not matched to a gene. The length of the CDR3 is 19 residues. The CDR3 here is CASSRERRTSGNRGDTQYF. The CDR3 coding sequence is TGCGCCAGCAGCCGAGAACGAAGGACTAGCGGAAATCGCGGGGATACGCAGTATTTT.

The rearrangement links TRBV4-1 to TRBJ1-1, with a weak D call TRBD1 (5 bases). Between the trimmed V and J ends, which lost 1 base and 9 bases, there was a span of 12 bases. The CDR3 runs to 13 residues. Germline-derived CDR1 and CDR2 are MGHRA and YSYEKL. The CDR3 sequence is CASSQAGGYQAFF. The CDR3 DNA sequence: TGCGCCAGCAGCCAAGCGGGGGGTTATCAAGCTTTCTTT.

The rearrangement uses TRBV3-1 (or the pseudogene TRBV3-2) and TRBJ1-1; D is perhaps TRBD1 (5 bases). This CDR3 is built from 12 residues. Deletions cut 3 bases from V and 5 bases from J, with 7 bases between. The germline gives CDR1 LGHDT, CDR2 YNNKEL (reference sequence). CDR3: CASSHRVTEAFF. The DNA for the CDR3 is TGTGCCAGCAGCCACAGGGTGACTGAAGCTTTCTTT.

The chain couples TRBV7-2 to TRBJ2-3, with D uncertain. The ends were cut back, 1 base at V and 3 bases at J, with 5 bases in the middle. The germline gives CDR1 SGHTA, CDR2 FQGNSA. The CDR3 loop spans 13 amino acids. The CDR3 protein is CASSLVFTDTQYF. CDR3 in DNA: TGTGCCAGCAGCTTAGTATTTACAGATACGCAGTATTTT.

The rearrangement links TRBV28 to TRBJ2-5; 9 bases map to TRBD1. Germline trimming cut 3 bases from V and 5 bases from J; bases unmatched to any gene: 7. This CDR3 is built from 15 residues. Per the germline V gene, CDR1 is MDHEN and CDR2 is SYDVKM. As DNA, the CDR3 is TGTGCCAGCAGTTTTCTCGGGACAGGGTGGGAGACCCAGTACTTC. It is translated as CASSFLGTGWETQYF.

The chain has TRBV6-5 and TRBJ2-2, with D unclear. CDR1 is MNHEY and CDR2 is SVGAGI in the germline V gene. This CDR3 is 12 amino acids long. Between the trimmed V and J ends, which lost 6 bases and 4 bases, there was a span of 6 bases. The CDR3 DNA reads TGTGCCAGCAGCGACGGCACCGGGGAGCTGTTTTTT. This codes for CASSDGTGELFF.

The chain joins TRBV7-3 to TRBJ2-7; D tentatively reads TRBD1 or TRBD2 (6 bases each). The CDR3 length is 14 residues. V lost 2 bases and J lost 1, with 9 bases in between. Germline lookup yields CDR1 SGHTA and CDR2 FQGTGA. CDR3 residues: CASSLGGGSYEQYF. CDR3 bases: TGTGCCAGCAGCTTAGGAGGGGGGTCCTACGAGCAGTACTTC.

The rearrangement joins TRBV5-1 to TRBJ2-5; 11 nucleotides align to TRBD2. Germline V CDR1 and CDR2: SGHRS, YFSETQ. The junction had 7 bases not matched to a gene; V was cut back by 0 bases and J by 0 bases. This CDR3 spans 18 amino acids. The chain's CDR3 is CASSLEPSGGTYQETQYF. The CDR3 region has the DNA TGCGCCAGCAGCTTGGAACCTAGCGGGGGGACGTACCAAGAGACCCAGTACTTC.

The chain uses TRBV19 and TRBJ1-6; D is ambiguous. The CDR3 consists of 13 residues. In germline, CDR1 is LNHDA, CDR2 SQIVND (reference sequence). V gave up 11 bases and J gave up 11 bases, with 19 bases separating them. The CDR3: CASRDELQAPLHF. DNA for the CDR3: TGTGCCTCCCGTGACGAACTTCAAGCACCCCTCCACTTT.

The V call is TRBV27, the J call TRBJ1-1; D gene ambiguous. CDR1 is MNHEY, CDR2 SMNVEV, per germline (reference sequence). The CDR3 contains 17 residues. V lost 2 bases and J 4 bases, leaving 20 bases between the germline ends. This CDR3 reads CASSLSYPVPPGTEAFF. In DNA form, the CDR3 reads TGTGCCAGCAGTTTAAGTTATCCGGTCCCTCCTGGCACTGAAGCTTTCTTT.

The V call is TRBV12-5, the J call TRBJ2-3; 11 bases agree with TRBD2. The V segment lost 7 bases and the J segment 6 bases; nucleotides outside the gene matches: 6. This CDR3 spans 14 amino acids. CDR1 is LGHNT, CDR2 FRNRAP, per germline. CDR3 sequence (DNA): TGTGCTAGTGCCTCTAGCGGGGGGCTCGATACGCAGTATTTT. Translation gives CASASSGGLDTQYF. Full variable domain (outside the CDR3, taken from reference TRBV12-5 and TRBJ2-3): DARVTQTPRHKVTEMGQEVTMRCQPILGHNTVFWYRQTMMQGLELLAYFRNRAPLDDSGMPKDRFSAEMPDATLATLKIQPSEPRDSAVYFCASASSGGLDTQYFGPGTRLTVL.